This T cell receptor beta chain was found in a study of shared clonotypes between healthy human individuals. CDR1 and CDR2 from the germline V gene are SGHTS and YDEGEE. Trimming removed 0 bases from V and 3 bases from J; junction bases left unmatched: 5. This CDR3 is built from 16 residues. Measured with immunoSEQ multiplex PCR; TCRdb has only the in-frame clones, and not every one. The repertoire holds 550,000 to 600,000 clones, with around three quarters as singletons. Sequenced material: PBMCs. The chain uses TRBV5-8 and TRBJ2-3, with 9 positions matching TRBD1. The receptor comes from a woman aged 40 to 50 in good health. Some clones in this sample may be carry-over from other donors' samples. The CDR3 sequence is CASSLVRDRATDTQYF. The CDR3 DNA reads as TGTGCCAGCAGCTTGGTCCGGGACAGGGCGACAGATACGCAGTATTTT.